These T cell receptor beta chains were read from a single sample in a study of early T cells in non-severe SARS-CoV-2 infection. TCRdb analysed the 5' RACE reads with MiXCR anew, one entry per CDR3 protein. Among approximately 100,000 distinct CDR3 sequences listed, 14% were seen once. The material sequenced was whole blood. All receptors come from an adult who was a healthcare worker with PCR-confirmed SARS-CoV-2 infection or an uninfected control (not recorded which). Each CDR3 is given with its conserved first and last residue. The D gene is left open where the match is weak. Some rows mark clone size as missing; the rest say once, few, many or name a class of expanded clone.

J: TRBJ1-2
D: -
V: TRBV7-2
size: -
length: 15
CDR3: CASSLDLAGNYGYTF
DNA: TGTGCCAGCAGCTTAGACCTGGCGGGGAACTATGGCTACACCTTC

J: TRBJ2-5
D: TRBD2
V: TRBV4-2
size: few
length: 16
CDR3: CASSQDSSGGTWTQYF
DNA: TGTGCCAGCAGCCAAGATTCTAGCGGGGGGACTTGGACCCAGTACTTC

J: TRBJ2-1
D: -
V: TRBV19
size: many
length: 14
CDR3: CASSTPGVGNEQFF
DNA: TGTGCCAGTAGTACCCCCGGCGTGGGGAATGAGCAGTTCTTC

J: TRBJ2-2
D: -
V: TRBV28
size: many
length: 13
CDR3: CASSPSNTGELFF
DNA: TGTGCCAGCAGTCCCAGTAACACCGGGGAGCTGTTTTTT

J: TRBJ1-5
D: -
V: TRBV12-3/TRBV12-4
size: many
length: 14
CDR3: CASSFGVSNQPQHF
DNA: TGTGCCAGCAGTTTCGGGGTTAGCAATCAGCCCCAGCATTTT

J: TRBJ2-3
D: TRBD2
V: TRBV3-1
size: -
length: 17
CDR3: CASSQVSGGTSTDTQYF
DNA: TGTGCCAGCAGCCAAGTTAGCGGGGGGACCAGCACAGATACGCAGTATTTT

J: TRBJ2-5
D: TRBD1
V: TRBV7-2
size: many
length: 16
CDR3: CASSLKGQRAQETQYF
DNA: TGTGCCAGCAGCTTAAAGGGACAGAGGGCACAAGAGACCCAGTACTTC

J: TRBJ2-7
D: -
V: TRBV5-1
size: few
length: 13
CDR3: CASSPVGGPEQYF
DNA: TGCGCCAGCAGCCCGGTTGGGGGCCCCGAGCAGTACTTC

J: TRBJ2-2
D: -
V: TRBV11-2
size: -
length: 16
CDR3: CASSSQRGAIIGELFF
DNA: TGTGCCAGCAGCTCACAAAGGGGGGCTATCATCGGGGAGCTGTTTTTT

J: TRBJ1-2
D: -
V: TRBV7-6
size: many
length: 15
CDR3: CASSLASGQGYGYTF
DNA: TGTGCCAGCAGCTTAGCGTCGGGGCAGGGCTATGGCTACACCTTC

J: TRBJ2-1
D: TRBD1
V: TRBV4-1
size: many
length: 15
CDR3: CASSQPQGAYNEQFF
DNA: TGCGCCAGCAGCCAACCACAGGGGGCCTACAATGAGCAGTTCTTC

J: TRBJ1-2
D: -
V: TRBV7-9
size: few
length: 13
CDR3: CASSLDLTYGYTF
DNA: TGTGCCAGCAGCTTAGACCTGACCTATGGCTACACCTTC

J: TRBJ2-5
D: -
V: TRBV4-2
size: few
length: 12
CDR3: CANKTGQETQYF
DNA: TGTGCCAACAAAACAGGTCAAGAGACCCAGTACTTC

J: TRBJ1-2
D: -
V: TRBV18
size: few
length: 15
CDR3: CASSLSDAGAYGYTF
DNA: TGTGCCAGCTCACTATCAGACGCGGGGGCTTATGGCTACACCTTC

J: TRBJ1-1
D: -
V: TRBV10-3
size: few
length: 11
CDR3: CATTWNTEAFF
DNA: TGTGCCACCACATGGAACACTGAAGCTTTCTTT

J: TRBJ2-7
D: -
V: TRBV2
size: -
length: 17
CDR3: CASSHPPLDRLGDEQYF
DNA: TGTGCCAGCAGTCATCCCCCTCTGGACCGTCTGGGGGACGAGCAGTACTTC

J: TRBJ2-1
D: -
V: TRBV21-1
size: -
length: 16
CDR3: CASNQGQGRSYNEQFF
DNA: TGTGCCAGCAACCAGGGACAGGGGAGGTCCTACAATGAGCAGTTCTTC

J: TRBJ1-5
D: -
V: TRBV28
size: many
length: 13
CDR3: CASSLGLTQPQHF
DNA: TGTGCCAGCAGTTTAGGCCTCACTCAGCCCCAGCATTTT

J: TRBJ1-2
D: -
V: TRBV7-2
size: many
length: 13
CDR3: CASSLRGNYGYTF
DNA: TGTGCCAGCAGCTTACGGGGAAACTATGGCTACACCTTC

J: TRBJ2-7
D: -
V: TRBV19
size: -
length: 13
CDR3: CASSRRQNYEQYF
DNA: TGTGCCAGTAGTAGGCGACAGAACTACGAGCAGTACTTC

J: TRBJ2-2
D: TRBD1
V: TRBV6-2/TRBV6-3
size: -
length: 14
CDR3: CASSRTGSTGELFF
DNA: TGTGCCAGCAGTCGGACAGGAAGCACCGGGGAGCTGTTTTTT

J: TRBJ1-5
D: -
V: TRBV5-8
size: many
length: 14
CDR3: CASSLQDSRQPQHF
DNA: TGTGCCAGCAGCTTGCAGGATTCCCGTCAGCCCCAGCATTTT

J: TRBJ2-5
D: -
V: TRBV20-1
size: -
length: 12
CDR3: CSARDPLETQYF
DNA: TGCAGTGCTAGAGACCCCTTGGAGACCCAGTACTTC

J: TRBJ2-7
D: -
V: TRBV11-2
size: -
length: 14
CDR3: CASSLYESSYEQYF
DNA: TGTGCCAGCAGCTTATACGAGTCCTCCTACGAGCAGTACTTC

J: TRBJ1-1
D: -
V: TRBV6-6
size: many
length: 11
CDR3: CASSGGTEAFF
DNA: TGTGCCAGCAGCGGAGGTACTGAAGCTTTCTTT

J: TRBJ1-1
D: -
V: TRBV12-3/TRBV12-4
size: few
length: 13
CDR3: CASTYPGDTEAFF
DNA: TGTGCCAGCACCTACCCTGGGGACACTGAAGCTTTCTTT

J: TRBJ1-2
D: -
V: TRBV2
size: many
length: 13
CDR3: CASKGRDHYGYTF
DNA: TGTGCCAGCAAGGGGAGGGACCACTATGGCTACACCTTC

J: TRBJ2-1
D: TRBD2
V: TRBV19
size: -
length: 15
CDR3: CASSITNGGDNEQFF
DNA: TGTGCCAGTAGTATTACAAACGGGGGGGACAATGAGCAGTTCTTC

J: TRBJ1-2
D: TRBD1
V: TRBV29-1
size: many
length: 14
CDR3: CSVVGTGGADGYTF
DNA: TGCAGCGTTGTGGGGACAGGGGGCGCCGATGGCTACACCTTC

J: TRBJ1-2
D: -
V: TRBV7-2
size: few
length: 12
CDR3: CASSTRPYGYTF
DNA: TGTGCCAGCAGCACCCGTCCTTATGGCTACACCTTC

J: TRBJ2-6
D: TRBD1
V: TRBV10-1
size: few
length: 15
CDR3: CASSESRTGSNVLTF
DNA: TGCGCCAGCAGTGAGTCCCGGACAGGTAGCAACGTCCTGACTTTC

J: TRBJ2-2
D: -
V: TRBV7-2
size: -
length: 16
CDR3: CASSVSRADPTGELFF
DNA: TGTGCCAGCAGCGTATCGCGTGCGGACCCTACCGGGGAGCTGTTTTTT

J: TRBJ2-1
D: TRBD2
V: TRBV10-3
size: many
length: 16
CDR3: CAIRRDSGGLYNEQFF
DNA: TGTGCCATCAGACGGGATAGCGGGGGGCTCTACAATGAGCAGTTCTTC

J: TRBJ2-5
D: -
V: TRBV28
size: few
length: 10
CDR3: CASRGATQYF
DNA: TGTGCCAGCCGCGGCGCGACCCAGTACTTC

J: TRBJ1-2
D: TRBD1
V: TRBV28
size: -
length: 13
CDR3: CASSRGQGRVATF
DNA: TGTGCCAGCAGCCGGGGACAGGGGAGGGTCGCCACCTTC

J: TRBJ1-1
D: -
V: TRBV28
size: few
length: 12
CDR3: CASSLFQAEAFF
DNA: TGTGCCAGCAGTTTATTCCAGGCTGAAGCTTTCTTT

J: TRBJ2-7
D: -
V: TRBV7-2
size: -
length: 15
CDR3: CASRLGGGASYEQYF
DNA: TGTGCCAGCAGGCTAGGGGGCGGGGCTTCCTACGAGCAGTACTTC

J: TRBJ1-6
D: -
V: TRBV5-1
size: -
length: 15
CDR3: CASSLAGQGYSPLHF
DNA: TGCGCCAGCAGCTTGGCCGGGCAGGGCTATTCACCCCTCCACTTT

J: TRBJ1-1
D: -
V: TRBV6-2/TRBV6-3
size: few
length: 13
CDR3: CASKIRANTEAFF
DNA: TGTGCCAGCAAGATTAGGGCGAACACTGAAGCTTTCTTT

J: TRBJ2-6
D: -
V: TRBV11-2
size: many
length: 15
CDR3: CASSLRGSGANVLTF
DNA: TGTGCCAGCAGCTTGAGGGGGTCTGGGGCCAACGTCCTGACTTTC

J: TRBJ1-2
D: -
V: TRBV6-2/TRBV6-3
size: few
length: 13
CDR3: CASSRPLYTGYTF
DNA: TGTGCCAGCAGCCGACCCCTCTATACTGGCTACACCTTC

J: TRBJ2-6
D: -
V: TRBV4-1
size: many
length: 15
CDR3: CASRKELSGANVLTF
DNA: TGCGCCAGCAGGAAGGAGCTCTCTGGGGCCAACGTCCTGACTTTC